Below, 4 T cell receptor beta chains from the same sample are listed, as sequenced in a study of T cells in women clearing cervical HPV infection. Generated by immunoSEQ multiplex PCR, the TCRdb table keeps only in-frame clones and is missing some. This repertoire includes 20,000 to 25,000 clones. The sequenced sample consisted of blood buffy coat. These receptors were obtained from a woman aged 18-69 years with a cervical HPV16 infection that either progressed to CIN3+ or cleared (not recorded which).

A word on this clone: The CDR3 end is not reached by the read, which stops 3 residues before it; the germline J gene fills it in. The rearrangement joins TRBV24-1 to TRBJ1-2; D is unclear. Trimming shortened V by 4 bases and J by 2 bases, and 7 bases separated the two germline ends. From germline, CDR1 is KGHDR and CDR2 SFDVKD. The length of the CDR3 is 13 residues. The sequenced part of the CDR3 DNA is TGTGCCACCAGTGAAGGGTGGAACTATGGC. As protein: CATSEGWNYG. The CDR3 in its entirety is CATSEGWNYGYTF.

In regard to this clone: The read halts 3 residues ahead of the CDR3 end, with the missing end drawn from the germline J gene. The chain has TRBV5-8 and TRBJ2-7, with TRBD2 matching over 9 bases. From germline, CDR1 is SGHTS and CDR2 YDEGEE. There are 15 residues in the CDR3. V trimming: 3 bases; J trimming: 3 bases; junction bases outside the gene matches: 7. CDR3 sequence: CASSSPRTSVYEQYF. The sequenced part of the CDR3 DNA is TGTGCCAGCAGCTCACCGCGGACTAGCGTCTACGAG. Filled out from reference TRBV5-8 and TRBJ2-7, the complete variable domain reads EAGVTQSPTHLIKTRGQQATLRCSPISGHTSVYWYQQALGLGLQFLLWYDEGEERNRGNFPPRFSGRQFPNYSSELNVNALELEDSALYLCASSSPRTSVYEQYFGPGTRLTVT.

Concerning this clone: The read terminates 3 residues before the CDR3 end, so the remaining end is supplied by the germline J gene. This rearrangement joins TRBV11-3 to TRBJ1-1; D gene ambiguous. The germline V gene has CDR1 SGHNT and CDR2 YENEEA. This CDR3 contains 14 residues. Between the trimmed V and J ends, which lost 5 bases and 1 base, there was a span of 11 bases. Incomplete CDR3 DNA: TGTGCCAGCAGCCCCCTCGGGGAGAACACTGAA. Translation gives CASSPLGENTE. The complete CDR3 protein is CASSPLGENTEAFF. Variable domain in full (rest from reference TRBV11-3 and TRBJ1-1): EAGVVQSPRYKIIEKKQPVAFWCNPISGHNTLYWYLQNLGQGPELLIRYENEEAVDDSQLPKDRFSAERLKGVDSTLKIQPAELGDSAVYLCASSPLGENTEAFFGQGTRLTVV.

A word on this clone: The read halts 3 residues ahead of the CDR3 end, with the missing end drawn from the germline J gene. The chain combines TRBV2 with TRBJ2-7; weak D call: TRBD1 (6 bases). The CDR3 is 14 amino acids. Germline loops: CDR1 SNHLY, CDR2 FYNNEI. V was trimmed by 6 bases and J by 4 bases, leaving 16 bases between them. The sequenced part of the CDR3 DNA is TGTGCCAGCAGCGGAAAACAGGGATGGTACGAG. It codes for CASSGKQGWYE. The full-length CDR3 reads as CASSGKQGWYEQYF.